The 28 T cell receptor beta chains given below trace back to one sample, sequenced in a study of regulatory T cells in long-lasting Graves disease. The time point: newly diagnosed GD, antithyroid drugs for less than 3 months. PBMC RNA served as the TCR library source. Sequencing libraries for TCR beta were prepared with iRepertoire HTBI primers and Arm-PCR of CDR3 regions. TCRdb processed the multiplex PCR reads anew with MiXCR; each CDR3 protein has one entry. The table records roughly 610,000 distinct CDR3 sequences, around 15% of them present only once. A further study also used this sample, focusing on T cells in Graves' hyperthyroidism and ophthalmopathy.

The source material was peripheral blood mononuclear cells (PBMCs), sampled at new diagnosis, from a patient treated with antithyroid drugs. These receptors originate from a woman in her 30s with Graves disease.

This clonotype has a handful of counts. The V and J genes are TRBV4-1 and TRBJ1-2, with unresolved D. V shed 2 bases and J shed 5 bases, with 12 bases lying between them. CDR3 length: 14 amino acids. Germline CDR1 reads MGHRA; CDR2 reads YSYEKL. CDR3 DNA sequence: TGCGCCAGCAGCCAAAAGACAAGAAGTTATGGCTACACCTTC. Translation: CASSQKTRSYGYTF.

This clonotype was observed a few times. One junction end does not reproduce the germline sequence, and a read error may be involved. V is TRBV27 and J is TRBJ2-1; TRBD2 matches at 11 bases. CDR1 MNHEY and CDR2 SMNVEV come from the germline V gene (reference sequence). This CDR3 has 16 amino acids. CDR3 sequence (DNA): TGTGCCAGCAGCTTATCGGGGACTAGCGGTTACAATGAGCAGTTCTTC. Protein sequence: CASSLSGTSGYNEQFF.

In this sample, this clonotype turned up a few times. This sequence joins TRBV3-1 and TRBJ1-4; D is ambiguous. V was clipped by 0 bases and J by 3 bases, with 11 bases between them. There are 16 residues in the CDR3. The germline V gene has CDR1 LGHDT and CDR2 YNNKEL (reference sequence). DNA for the CDR3: TGTGCCAGCAGCCAAGATCAAGGAGCAGCTAATGAAAAACTGTTTTTT. Amino acids: CASSQDQGAANEKLFF.

This clonotype was observed many times. J is TRBJ1-5 and V is TRBV28; D not certain. Per the germline V gene, CDR1 is MDHEN and CDR2 is SYDVKM. The CDR3 is 16 residues long. With 2 bases removed from V and 2 bases from J, the gap between germline ends came to 13 bases. The CDR3 DNA follows: TGTGCCAGCAGTTTACCACCATGGGTGGGCAATCAGCCCCAGCATTTT. Residues: CASSLPPWVGNQPQHF.

In this sample, this clonotype turned up once. Sequence at one end of the junction differs from germline and may be a read error. V and J are TRBV18 and TRBJ2-5; D remains ambiguous. The germline gives CDR1 KGHSH, CDR2 LQKENI. The CDR3 is 12 amino acids. CDR3 in amino acids: CGSSPDGETQYF. Written as DNA, the CDR3 is TGTGGCAGCTCACCGGACGGAGAGACCCAGTACTTC.

This clonotype was detected many times. V gene TRBV10-3 combines with J gene TRBJ2-3; no clear D. V was shortened by 2 bases and J by 4 bases, with 7 bases between the two germline ends. The CDR3 has 13 residues. CDR1 is ENHRY, CDR2 SYGVKD, per germline. Here the CDR3 DNA reads TGTGCCATCAGTGAGAATTCGCCAGATACGCAGTATTTT. Protein: CAISENSPDTQYF.

This clonotype showed up just a few times. The chain combines TRBV20-1 with TRBJ2-5; D possibly corresponds to TRBD2 (6 bases). Germline CDR1 and CDR2: DFQATT and SNEGSKA (reference sequence). V gave up 3 bases and J gave up 13 bases, with 15 bases separating them. This CDR3 spans 11 amino acids. The CDR3 loop is CSASLGTVSYF. The DNA for the CDR3 is TGCAGTGCTAGTCTCGGGACTGTCTCGTACTTC.

This clonotype came up many times. The chain combines TRBV3-1 with TRBJ2-5; a weak D match, TRBD2 (5 bases). The CDR3 runs to 16 residues. The V and J ends lost 1 base and 1 base respectively, with 13 bases between them. Germline V gives CDR1 LGHDT, CDR2 YNNKEL (reference sequence). The CDR3 reads CASSQVLVAIQETQYF. CDR3 in DNA: TGTGCCAGCAGCCAAGTACTGGTAGCGATCCAAGAGACCCAGTACTTC.

J is TRBJ2-7 and V is TRBV19, with 7 positions matching TRBD1. Germline lookup yields CDR1 LNHDA and CDR2 SQIVND (reference sequence). This CDR3 spans 14 amino acids. The V gene end was trimmed by 5 bases and the J gene end by 2 bases; junction bases not matched to a gene: 6. CDR3 DNA sequence: TGTGCCAGTAGTTCACGGGGACAGACCTACGAGCAGTACTTC. Translating it yields CASSSRGQTYEQYF.

V gene TRBV4-1 combines with J gene TRBJ1-2; tentatively, D is TRBD1 (5 bases). This CDR3 has 18 amino acids. CDR1 and CDR2 from the germline V gene are MGHRA and YSYEKL. V was trimmed by 4 bases and J by 3 bases, leaving 24 bases between them. DNA for the CDR3: TGCGCCAGCAGCCTAACGAGTCAGGGAACGACAGCCCACTATGGCTACACCTTC. This codes for CASSLTSQGTTAHYGYTF.

The V gene is TRBV20-1, the J gene TRBJ1-6, with a tentative D call TRBD1 (5 bases). The CDR3 sequence is 17 residues long. Germline V gives CDR1 DFQATT, CDR2 SNEGSKA (reference sequence). V was cut by 0 bases and J by 2 bases, with 14 bases left in between. In nucleotides, the CDR3 is TGCAGTGCTAGAGATCCCCAGGGTTGGCCCTATAATTCACCCCTCCACTTT. This translates into CSARDPQGWPYNSPLHF.

At least ten counts were recorded for this clonotype. The V gene is TRBV2, the J gene TRBJ2-7, with D tentatively TRBD1 (8 bases). The CDR3 has 13 residues. Germline CDR1 SNHLY, CDR2 FYNNEI. V was clipped by 10 bases and J by 5 bases, with 18 bases between them. The CDR3, as DNA: TGTGCCACCGAACGACAGGGGAGGGACGAGCAGTACTTC. This translates into CATERQGRDEQYF. Based on the CDR3 plus reference TRBV2 and TRBJ2-7, the full variable domain is EPEVTQTPSHQVTQMGQEVILRCVPISNHLYFYWYRQILGQKVEFLVSFYNNEISEKSEIFDDQFSVERPDGSNFTLKIRSTKLEDSAMYFCATERQGRDEQYFGPGTRLTVT.

The genes are TRBV3-1 and TRBJ2-2, with a weak D call TRBD2 (6 bases). The CDR3 contains 13 residues. CDR1 is LGHDT, CDR2 YNNKEL, per germline (reference sequence). V was trimmed by 8 bases and J by 7 bases, leaving 14 bases between them. The DNA of the CDR3 is TGTGCCAGCCGGGGAGGTAAAATCGGGGAGCTGTTTTTT. It is translated as CASRGGKIGELFF.

In its sample, this clonotype was seen many times. The chain employs TRBV28 and TRBJ1-5, with D perhaps matching TRBD1 (6 bases). Per germline, CDR1 MDHEN and CDR2 SYDVKM. Trimming cost V 10 bases and J 2 bases, with 18 bases left between them. The CDR3 has 15 residues. The CDR3 protein is CATAPAGEGNQPQHF. CDR3 nucleotides: TGTGCCACCGCCCCAGCAGGGGAGGGCAATCAGCCCCAGCATTTT.

This chain's CDR3 is CASNPGTDTQYF. The CDR3 DNA reads as TGTGCCAGTAATCCGGGCACAGATACGCAGTATTTT. The rearrangement uses TRBV19 and TRBJ2-3; no clear D gene. CDR1 LNHDA and CDR2 SQIVND come from the germline V gene (reference sequence). The CDR3 consists of 12 residues. With 7 bases removed from V and 1 base from J, the gap between germline ends came to 6 bases.

This clonotype came up many times. This chain uses TRBV28 with TRBJ1-2; D is ambiguous. Germline V gene sequence: CDR1 MDHEN, CDR2 SYDVKM. The length of the CDR3 is 15 residues. V was trimmed by 4 bases and J by 4 bases, leaving 16 bases between them. The CDR3 loop reads CASSSPPRGIYGYTF. The DNA of the CDR3 is TGTGCCAGCAGTTCCCCCCCCAGAGGGATCTATGGCTACACCTTC.

In its sample, this clonotype was seen a few times. The chain links TRBV29-1 to TRBJ2-1, with TRBD1 matching over 9 bases. Germline V gives CDR1 SQVTM, CDR2 ANQGSEA. This CDR3 contains 14 residues. Trimming cost V 7 bases and J 7 bases; bases outside gene matches: 11. As DNA, the CDR3 is TGCAGCGCCATCGTAGGGACAGGGCTTAATGAGCAGTTCTTC. This encodes CSAIVGTGLNEQFF.

This clonotype was counted ten times or more. This chain connects TRBV7-3 to TRBJ1-5, with D possibly being TRBD1 (5 bases). The CDR3 is 15 residues long. Trimming left V 1 base short and J 0 bases short, with 7 bases between. Germline V gene data show CDR1 as SGHTA and CDR2 as FQGTGA. The CDR3 protein is CASSLMGGSNQPQHF. The CDR3 bases are TGTGCCAGCAGCTTAATGGGGGGTAGCAATCAGCCCCAGCATTTT.

This clonotype was seen ten or more times. This sequence joins TRBV18 and TRBJ1-1; the D gene is possibly TRBD1 (5 bases). Germline assignment: CDR1 KGHSH and CDR2 LQKENI. Trimming pared 2 bases from V and 0 bases from J, leaving 10 bases between. The CDR3 is 15 residues long. CDR3 nucleotides: TGTGCCAGCTCACCAGCAGGGATTATGAACACTGAAGCTTTCTTT. It translates to CASSPAGIMNTEAFF.

This clonotype was recorded at least ten times. The chain has TRBV28 and TRBJ1-1; a possible D gene is TRBD1 (6 bases). Germline CDR1 and CDR2: MDHEN and SYDVKM. Trimming shortened V by 6 bases and J by 2 bases, and 16 bases separated the two germline ends. CDR3 size: 15 residues. In nucleotides, the CDR3 is TGTGCCAGCAGCTCCCATACAGGGAGCAACACTGAAGCTTTCTTT. It specifies CASSSHTGSNTEAFF.

Many counts were recorded for this clonotype. The chain has TRBV27 and TRBJ2-7, with D uncertain. Trimming removed 3 bases at V and 5 bases at J, with 14 bases between. Germline values: CDR1 MNHEY, CDR2 SMNVEV (reference sequence). The CDR3 spans 14 residues. The CDR3: CASSFSEAPDEQYF. The CDR3 DNA follows: TGTGCCAGCAGTTTTTCCGAAGCCCCCGACGAGCAGTACTTC.

This clonotype was seen many times. This chain connects TRBV11-3 to TRBJ1-3; D is ambiguous. CDR1 and CDR2 from the germline V gene are SGHNT and YENEEA. The length of the CDR3 is 14 residues. V lost 0 bases and J lost 2, with 5 bases in between. The CDR3 is CASSLDGTGNTIYF. The CDR3, as DNA: TGTGCCAGCAGCTTAGACGGAACTGGAAACACCATATATTTT.

In its sample, this clonotype was seen a few times. J is TRBJ2-7 and V is TRBV5-1; D ambiguous. CDR3 length: 15 residues. Trimming removed 1 base at V and 0 bases at J, with 11 bases between. Germline lookup yields CDR1 SGHRS and CDR2 YFSETQ. The CDR3 sequence is CASSLLSDNSYEQYF. CDR3 DNA: TGCGCCAGCAGCTTGTTGAGTGACAACTCCTACGAGCAGTACTTC.

This clonotype turned up a few times. The genes are TRBV12-3 or TRBV12-4 and TRBJ2-1; 7 bases agree with TRBD1. This CDR3 is 15 amino acids long. The V and J ends lost 5 bases and 3 bases, in that order; junction bases with no gene match: 7. The CDR3 loop is CASSQTGLIYNEQFF. CDR3 in DNA: TGTGCCAGCAGTCAGACAGGGCTGATCTACAATGAGCAGTTCTTC.

This clonotype was seen more than once but under ten times. The chain combines TRBV28 with TRBJ2-7; 9 bases are shared with TRBD1. Per germline, CDR1 MDHEN and CDR2 SYDVKM. This CDR3 spans 15 amino acids. V was pared by 7 bases and J by 2 bases, with 9 bases of the junction left unmatched. CDR3 residues: CASKAGTGFTYEQYF. CDR3 nucleotides: TGTGCCAGCAAAGCCGGGACAGGGTTCACCTACGAGCAGTACTTC.

V usage is TRBV7-2 and J usage is TRBJ1-6, with D unresolved. The germline CDR1 and CDR2 sequences are SGHTA and FQGNSA. Trimming left V 1 base short and J 10 bases short, with 5 bases between. The CDR3 runs to 12 residues. CDR3 sequence reads: CASSLVGSPLHF. The CDR3 DNA follows: TGTGCCAGCAGCTTAGTGGGGTCACCCCTCCACTTT.

This clonotype appeared a few times. V usage is TRBV28 and J usage is TRBJ1-5, with D unclear. V lost 3 bases and J 7 bases, leaving 10 bases between the germline ends. This CDR3 region has 13 residues. Germline CDR1 MDHEN, CDR2 SYDVKM. The CDR3 sequence is CASSFRPGQPQHF. The CDR3 nucleotides are TGTGCCAGCAGTTTCCGGCCGGGACAGCCCCAGCATTTT.

With regard to this clonotype: The final CDR3 position lacks the conserved phenylalanine or tryptophan, pointing to a likely read error. The chain couples TRBV28 to TRBJ2-1; D ambiguous. The CDR3 runs 14 residues. V was shortened by 6 bases and J by 3 bases, with 12 bases between the two germline ends. The germline V gene has CDR1 MDHEN and CDR2 SYDVKM. In DNA, the CDR3 is TGTGCCAGCAGAACAAGTGGTAACTACAATGAGCAGTTCCTC. The encoded protein is CASRTSGNYNEQFL.